This T cell receptor (beta chain) was identified during a study of vaccination and CD4 T cells after COVID-19. Study in general: Treatment of control cultures consisted of a CEFX pool, an HIV-1 Nef pool, or no peptide. Notes on the study in general: Convalescent patients displayed a median about 90% of reactive clones emerging only post-vaccination.

This CDR3 spans 15 amino acids. Losses at the gene ends were 1 base for V and 3 bases for J; bases not matched to a gene: 6. Germline CDR1 and CDR2: SEHNR and FQNEAQ (reference sequence). Sequencing of DNA taken from cultured CD4+ T cells relied on the Oncomine TCR Beta short-read assay. TCRdb re-called the PCR reads with MiXCR, one entry per CDR3 protein. The sample has about 1,300 distinct CDR3 sequences, approximately 19% seen once. The treatment: approximately nine-day PBMC culture with coronavirus spike peptide pools or control peptides (ViraFEST assay). Researchers collected the unexposed donor's CD4+ T cells before the COVID-19 pandemic (2011-2018). PBMCs were cultured at two million per well with approximately 9.8 IU/ml IL-2 and 8 to 10 ug/ml peptide pools. As for this clonotype: Its antigen is currently unknown.

The specimen was CD4+ T cells from blood, cultured in vitro. The V call is TRBV7-9, the J call TRBJ2-7; TRBD1 matches 7 bases. This clonotype originated in a human donor in good health. CDR3: CASSLGVAGGYEQYF. In nucleotides, the CDR3 is TGTGCCAGCAGCTTAGGCGTGGCAGGGGGCTACGAGCAGTACTTC.